Below, 30 T cell receptor beta chains from the same sample are listed, as sequenced in a study of T cell clonality in common variable immunodeficiency (dated by TCRdb to between 2015 and 2017). The antigens these receptors bind are not known. Study-wide findings and limitations: CVID TCRbeta sequences reportedly showed fewer deletions and N-nucleotide insertions and lacked highly modified clones with 13 or more V deletions.

The library relied on the immunoSEQ multiplex PCR assay. The source is immuneACCESS, and TCRdb retained only in-frame sequences with V and J called. Part of the clones is not carried over; for the studies checked, unresolved V genes explain less than half of this, and the remainder is unexplained. In this sample the table shows roughly 34,000 clones, and no singletons are among them. The ten largest clones take up approximately 6.8% of the sample. The sequencing sample was made of peripheral blood mononuclear cells. These receptors came from a human donor with common variable immunodeficiency.

This clone was detected many times. The missing CDR3 end, 3 residues past where the read stops, is filled in from the germline J gene. The gene calls are TRBV28 and TRBJ2-3, with D tentatively TRBD2 (6 bases). Germline V lookup: CDR1 MDHEN, CDR2 SYDVKM. The ends were cut back, 7 bases at V and 2 bases at J, with 13 bases in the middle. The CDR3 is 14 residues long. Partial CDR3 DNA: TGTGCCAGCAATTCGCGGGGAATCACAGATACG. This translates into CASNSRGITDT. The whole CDR3 reads CASNSRGITDTQYF.

This clone was counted at least ten times. The read is 3 residues too short to cover the CDR3 end, so that end is filled in from the germline J gene. This chain links TRBV6-2 or TRBV6-3 with TRBJ2-7; D is unclear. Germline CDR1 and CDR2: MNHEY and SVGEGT. The CDR3 is 12 amino acids. V was clipped by 5 bases and J by 3 bases, with 8 bases between them. CDR3 DNA, as far as it was read: TGTGCCAGCAGTATCCGTTACTACGAG. Translated: CASSIRYYE. The CDR3 reads in full as CASSIRYYEQYF.

This clone was detected only a few times. The CDR3 is cut off 3 residues early in the read; its end comes from the germline J gene. This chain links TRBV6-1 with TRBJ2-7; 10 bases are a match to TRBD2. The CDR3 contains 15 residues. After removal of 3 bases from V and 2 bases from J, the junction contained 4 bases not matched to a gene. Germline V gene lookup returns CDR1 MNHNS and CDR2 SASEGT. This CDR3 reads CASSDRTSGAYEQYF. Incomplete CDR3 DNA: TGTGCCAGCAGTGACCGGACTAGCGGAGCCTACGAG.

This clone was observed many times. The read stops 3 residues short of the end of the CDR3; the missing end is completed from the germline J gene. The chain has TRBV14 and TRBJ1-2, with TRBD1 as a possible D gene (6 bases). V gave up 4 bases and J gave up 4 bases, with 16 bases separating them. The germline V gene encodes CDR1 SGHDN and CDR2 FVKESK. This CDR3 comprises 15 residues. The CDR3 DNA, read in part, is TGTGCCAGCAGCCTCCTCCCCAGGGGAGGCTATGGC. It encodes CASSLLPRGGYG. The entire CDR3 is CASSLLPRGGYGYTF.

This clone appeared many times. With the read ending 3 residues before the CDR3 end, the germline J gene is used to fill in that end. This chain connects TRBV7-2 to TRBJ2-7; weak D call: TRBD2 (6 bases). CDR1 and CDR2 from the germline V gene are SGHTA and FQGNSA. The V and J ends lost 5 bases and 3 bases respectively, with 11 bases between them. This CDR3 has 13 residues. CDR3: CASSPRGIYEQYF. CDR3 bases read: TGTGCCAGCAGCCCCCGGGGGATCTACGAG.

This clone was counted ten times or more. The observed sequence ends 3 residues before the CDR3 terminus, with the missing tail filled in from the germline J gene. The chain links TRBV30 to TRBJ2-7; D perhaps matches TRBD1 (6 bases). Germline V gene sequence: CDR1 GTSNPN, CDR2 SVGIG (reference sequence). With 2 bases removed from V and 4 bases from J, the gap between germline ends came to 9 bases. The CDR3 loop spans 12 amino acids. CDR3 bases read: TGTGCCTGGAGTAGGGGGACATACGAG. Protein: CAWSRGTYE. The full CDR3 sequence reads CAWSRGTYEQYF.

This clone occurred a few times. The read finishes 3 residues shy of the CDR3 end, and the germline J gene is used to complete it. The chain carries TRBV2 and TRBJ1-4, with D possibly TRBD1 on 5 matching bases. CDR1 and CDR2 from the germline V gene are SNHLY and FYNNEI. The CDR3 loop spans 15 amino acids. Trimming removed 4 bases at V and 7 bases at J, with 16 bases between. The CDR3: CASSAQASWAEKLFF. Incomplete CDR3 DNA: TGTGCCAGCAGTGCACAGGCGTCTTGGGCTGAAAAA.

This clone was picked up a small number of times. The read ends 3 residues early relative to the CDR3; the germline J gene fills the gap. The chain employs TRBV5-1 and TRBJ2-7, with TRBD2 matching over 12 bases. This CDR3 has 19 amino acids. Trimming cost V 3 bases and J 6 bases; bases outside gene matches: 19. In germline, CDR1 is SGHRS, CDR2 YFSETQ. CDR3 protein: CASSSPNRTSGTSRGEQYF. The covered CDR3 bases are TGCGCCAGCAGCTCCCCCAACCGGACTAGCGGGACCTCCCGGGGCGAG.

With respect to this clone: The observed sequence ends 3 residues before the CDR3 terminus, with the missing tail filled in from the germline J gene. The gene calls are TRBV2 and TRBJ1-1; D uncertain. The CDR3 is 12 amino acids. Germline V gene data show CDR1 as SNHLY and CDR2 as FYNNEI. V was pared by 6 bases and J by 5 bases, with 10 bases between. CDR3 DNA (partial): TGTGCCAGCAGCCATCCCGGGACTGAA. This sequence encodes CASSHPGTE. From start to end, the CDR3 is CASSHPGTEAFF.

This clone was seen only a few times. The DNA ends 3 residues before the CDR3 does, and the rest of the CDR3 is filled in from the germline J gene. The chain employs TRBV7-6 and TRBJ1-6; D may be TRBD1 (5 bases). V lost 5 bases and J lost 9, with 17 bases in between. CDR1 is SGHVS and CDR2 is FNYEAQ in the germline V gene. This CDR3 has 15 amino acids. CDR3 DNA (partial): TGTGCCAGCAGCCAAATAGACGGGGGGATTTCACCC. Protein sequence: CASSQIDGGISP. The CDR3 in full is CASSQIDGGISPLHF. Full variable domain (missing parts from reference TRBV7-6 and TRBJ1-6): GAGVSQSPRYKVTKRGQDVALRCDPISGHVSLYWYRQALGQGPEFLTYFNYEAQQDKSGLPNDRFSAERPEGSISTLTIQRTEQRDSAMYRCASSQIDGGISPLHFGNGTRLTVT.

To note about this clone: The read gets to within 3 residues of the CDR3 end, and the germline J gene fills in the rest. The chain recombines TRBV7-6 with TRBJ2-2; 7 bases fit TRBD1. With 4 bases clipped from V and 4 bases from J, the junction kept 9 bases outside the gene matches. The CDR3 consists of 16 residues. From germline, CDR1 is SGHVS and CDR2 FNYEAQ. The CDR3 spells CASSSRTGLGTGELFF. The CDR3 DNA, read in part, is TGTGCCAGCAGCTCTCGGACAGGCCTTGGCACCGGGGAG.

This clone was detected ten times or more. Sequencing ends 3 residues short of the CDR3 end; the germline J gene provides the rest. The chain joins TRBV7-2 to TRBJ1-2, with 7 positions matching TRBD1. Trimming cost V 4 bases and J 4 bases; bases outside gene matches: 6. CDR3 length: 14 amino acids. Germline V gene lookup returns CDR1 SGHTA and CDR2 FQGNSA. The CDR3 loop reads CASSYPGQPYGYTF. Incomplete CDR3 DNA: TGTGCCAGCAGCTATCCGGGACAGCCCTATGGC.

The table lists this clone with a few counts. Sequencing ends 3 residues short of the CDR3 end; the germline J gene provides the rest. The chain recombines TRBV7-2 with TRBJ1-4, with D possibly matching TRBD1 (5 bases). The CDR3 spans 13 residues. V gave up 5 bases and J gave up 4 bases, with 8 bases separating them. Germline V gives CDR1 SGHTA, CDR2 FQGNSA. Partial CDR3 DNA: TGTGCCAGCAGCGCGGACATTAATGAAAAA. Translation: CASSADINEK. The full CDR3 protein is CASSADINEKLFF.

This clone appeared many times. The CDR3 end falls 3 residues outside the read, so it is completed with the germline J gene. The chain combines TRBV19 with TRBJ2-3; 7 bases agree with TRBD2. CDR3 length: 18 amino acids. J was trimmed by 2 bases and V by 0 bases; bases with no gene match: 11. CDR1 is LNHDA, CDR2 SQIVND, per germline (reference sequence). CDR3 residues: CASSIDLLAAYPTDTQYF. CDR3 bases read: TGTGCCAGTAGTATAGATCTTCTAGCGGCATATCCCACAGATACG.

This clone was seen many times. The read ends 3 residues before the CDR3 terminus; that terminus is restored from the germline J gene. The rearrangement joins TRBV7-3 to TRBJ2-7, with 10 nucleotides matching TRBD1. The V gene's germline CDR1 is SGHTA and CDR2 FQGTGA. V dropped 4 bases and J dropped 0; count of bases not matched to a gene: 12. The CDR3 contains 18 residues. Here the CDR3 reads CASSSGQGRTPSSYEQYF. Incomplete CDR3 DNA: TGTGCCAGCAGCTCGGGACAGGGGCGAACCCCGAGCTCCTACGAG. Based on the CDR3 plus reference TRBV7-3 and TRBJ2-7, the full variable domain is GAGVSQTPSNKVTEKGKYVELRCDPISGHTALYWYRQSLGQGPEFLIYFQGTGAADDSGLPNDRFFAVRPEGSVSTLKIQRTERGDSAVYLCASSSGQGRTPSSYEQYFGPGTRLTVT.

The sample holds many counts of this clone. The read stops 3 residues short of the end of the CDR3; the missing end is completed from the germline J gene. This rearrangement joins TRBV7-9 to TRBJ2-1; D gene uncertain. Germline V gene lookup returns CDR1 SEHNR and CDR2 FQNEAQ (reference sequence). The CDR3 sequence is 14 residues long. V was shortened by 1 base and J by 3 bases, with 7 bases between the two germline ends. CDR3 in amino acids: CASSLDSYYNEQFF. The covered CDR3 bases are TGTGCCAGCAGCTTAGATAGCTACTACAATGAG.

On this clone itself: The read ends 3 residues shy of where the CDR3 ends; the end is completed using the germline J gene. V and J are TRBV7-9 and TRBJ1-5; 7 nucleotides match TRBD1. The germline gives CDR1 SEHNR, CDR2 FQNEAQ (reference sequence). The ends lost 1 base at V and 1 base at J; junction bases unmatched: 1. The CDR3 covers 15 residues. Partial CDR3 DNA: TGTGCCAGCAGCTTAGGGGACAGCAGCAATCAGCCC. Protein product: CASSLGDSSNQP. The CDR3 in its entirety is CASSLGDSSNQPQHF.

By share, this clone counts as medium-sized. Sequencing ends 3 residues short of the CDR3 end; the germline J gene provides the rest. The chain has TRBV14 and TRBJ2-1, with D perhaps TRBD2 (5 bases). V shed 6 bases and J shed 9 bases, with 15 bases lying between them. The CDR3 consists of 13 residues. Per the germline V gene, CDR1 is SGHDN and CDR2 is FVKESK. The sequenced part of the CDR3 DNA is TGTGCCAGCAGTCGAACTAGGCTCTCTGAG. This encodes CASSRTRLSE. The CDR3 as a whole reads CASSRTRLSEQFF.

A word on this clone: The read ends 3 residues early relative to the CDR3; the germline J gene fills the gap. V is TRBV7-2 and J is TRBJ2-7, with TRBD1 matching over 8 bases. CDR1 is SGHTA and CDR2 is FQGNSA in the germline V gene. The CDR3 has 15 amino acids. V shed 5 bases, J shed 4 bases, and the junction held 10 bases outside the gene matches. The CDR3 here is CASSQQVTGGYEQYF. CDR3 DNA, as far as it was read: TGTGCCAGCAGCCAACAAGTCACAGGGGGTTACGAG. Complete variable domain (other parts from reference TRBV7-2 and TRBJ2-7): GAGVSQSPSNKVTEKGKDVELRCDPISGHTALYWYRQSLGQGLEFLIYFQGNSAPDKSGLPSDRFSAERTGGSVSTLTIQRTQQEDSAVYLCASSQQVTGGYEQYFGPGTRLTVT.

This clone was observed many times. The CDR3 goes on 3 residues after the read ends, and that part is filled in from the germline J gene. The rearrangement links TRBV5-1 to TRBJ2-7, with TRBD2 matching 12 bases. The CDR3 has 18 residues. Germline CDR1 and CDR2: SGHRS and YFSETQ. With 2 bases clipped from V and 2 bases from J, the junction kept 11 bases outside the gene matches. The CDR3 region is CASSFGASGRGSTYEQYF. The CDR3 bases that were read are TGCGCCAGCAGCTTCGGGGCTAGCGGGAGGGGATCTACCTACGAG.

In this sample, this clone turned up many times. The sequence runs out 3 residues before the end of the CDR3; the remainder is reconstructed from the germline J gene. The chain employs TRBV18 and TRBJ2-1, with 9 positions matching TRBD2. The CDR3 is made up of 15 amino acids. Germline V gene sequence: CDR1 KGHSH, CDR2 LQKENI. V was pared by 5 bases and J by 5 bases, with 7 bases of the junction left unmatched. The CDR3 bases that were read are TGTGCCAGCTCATACGGGACTAGCATAGACAATGAG. Translating it yields CASSYGTSIDNE. In full, the CDR3 reads CASSYGTSIDNEQFF. Complete variable domain (other parts from reference TRBV18 and TRBJ2-1): NAGVMQNPRHLVRRRGQEARLRCSPMKGHSHVYWYRQLPEEGLKFMVYLQKENIIDESGMPKERFSAEFPKEGPSILRIQQVVRGDSAAYFCASSYGTSIDNEQFFGPGTRLTVL.

This clone was detected ten times or more. Read coverage stops 3 residues before the CDR3 terminus; the germline J gene supplies the remainder. The sample carries other DNA sequences with the same CDR3. The rearrangement links TRBV30 to TRBJ2-1; 10 nucleotides align to TRBD2. CDR1 and CDR2 (germline): GTSNPN, SVGIG (reference sequence). Trimming removed 4 bases from V and 1 base from J; junction bases left unmatched: 1. The CDR3 consists of 14 residues. CDR3 bases read: TGTGCCTGGACTAGCGGGAGTTCCTACAATGAG. Protein product: CAWTSGSSYNE. The whole CDR3 protein is CAWTSGSSYNEQFF. Full variable domain (rest looked up from reference TRBV30 and TRBJ2-1): SQTIHQWPATLVQPVGSPLSLECTVEGTSNPNLYWYRQAAGRGLQLLFYSVGIGQISSEVPQNLSASRPQDRQFILSSKKLLLSDSGFYLCAWTSGSSYNEQFFGPGTRLTVL.

This clone has only a few counts. With the read ending 3 residues before the CDR3 end, the germline J gene is used to fill in that end. This sequence joins TRBV19 and TRBJ2-3; 12 bases are a match to TRBD2. This CDR3 is built from 17 residues. Per the germline V gene, CDR1 is LNHDA and CDR2 is SQIVND (reference sequence). V lost 6 bases, J lost 0 bases, and 7 bases stayed unmatched. This chain's CDR3 is CASSGLAGWASTDTQYF. The DNA read from the CDR3 is TGTGCCAGTAGCGGACTAGCGGGATGGGCTAGCACAGATACG.

This clone was seen a few times. From the germline J gene comes the end of the CDR3, since the read stops 3 residues before it. J is TRBJ2-7 and V is TRBV11-1; TRBD1 matches 7 bases. The CDR3 totals 13 residues. Germline V lookup: CDR1 SGHAT, CDR2 FQDESV (reference sequence). V lost 5 bases, J lost 2 bases, and 3 bases stayed unmatched. CDR3 region: CASSKQGTYEQYF. The sequenced part of the CDR3 DNA is TGTGCCAGCAGCAAACAGGGGACCTACGAG.

This clone was detected many times. CDR3 DNA, as far as it was read: TGTGCCAGCAGTTTACCGGGGACAGGGTTATACGAG. Protein: CASSLPGTGLYE. The CDR3, in full, reads CASSLPGTGLYEQYF. The V call is TRBV28, the J call TRBJ2-7; 9 bases fit TRBD1. The CDR3 is cut off 3 residues early in the read; its end comes from the germline J gene. V lost 2 bases and J lost 4; bases outside the gene matches: 6. This CDR3 spans 15 amino acids. The germline CDR1 and CDR2 sequences are MDHEN and SYDVKM.

In this sample, this clone turned up many times. The read comes to an end 3 residues before the CDR3 does, leaving the germline J gene to fill in the end. V gene TRBV29-1 combines with J gene TRBJ1-5, with D possibly TRBD1 on 6 matching bases. V lost 4 bases and J lost 5, with 9 bases in between. This CDR3 has 12 amino acids. Germline V gene sequence: CDR1 SQVTM, CDR2 ANQGSEA. CDR3 DNA (partial): TGCAGCGTTGGGTCAGGGGATCAGCCC. Its protein product is CSVGSGDQP. The CDR3, in full, reads CSVGSGDQPQHF.

For this clone: The read stops 3 residues short of the end of the CDR3; the missing end is completed from the germline J gene. The rearrangement links TRBV7-7 to TRBJ1-1; D perhaps matches TRBD1 (5 bases). Germline V gene sequence: CDR1 SSHAT, CDR2 FNYEAQ (reference sequence). The CDR3 totals 11 residues. With 5 bases removed from V and 7 bases from J, the gap between germline ends came to 8 bases. The chain's CDR3 is CASSHRIEAFF. The sequenced CDR3 bases are TGTGCCAGCAGCCACAGGATTGAA.

This clone was observed many times. Coverage ceases 3 residues before the CDR3 finishes, and the germline J gene fills in the end. The chain carries TRBV15 and TRBJ2-1; TRBD2 matches at 8 bases. V trimming: 2 bases; J trimming: 2 bases; junction bases outside the gene matches: 11. The CDR3 extends over 18 amino acids. CDR1 is LNHNV, CDR2 YYDKDF, per germline (reference sequence). CDR3 bases read: TGTGCCACCAGCAGATCGGCCGCAGGTAGCGGGGCCTACAATGAG. Translation: CATSRSAAGSGAYNE. In full, the CDR3 reads CATSRSAAGSGAYNEQFF.

This clone was recorded a few times. The read falls 3 residues short of the CDR3 end, and the missing part is taken from the germline J gene. The chain uses TRBV7-8 and TRBJ2-2; 8 bases fit TRBD2. V trimming: 3 bases; J trimming: 6 bases; junction bases outside the gene matches: 9. Germline values: CDR1 SGHVS, CDR2 FQNEAQ. The CDR3 length is 16 residues. The CDR3 region is CASSFTGLVSSGELFF. The sequenced CDR3 bases are TGTGCCAGCAGCTTTACGGGACTAGTTTCTTCCGGGGAG.

This clone was observed many times. The junction does not match germline at one end; this may be a read error. The CDR3 bases that were read are TGCGCCAGCAGCCAAGGTGGCGGGATCTACAATGAG. This translates into CASSQGGGIYNE. The complete CDR3 sequence is CASSQGGGIYNEQFF. V gene TRBV4-2 combines with J gene TRBJ2-1; D is perhaps TRBD2 (6 bases). The CDR3 goes on 3 residues after the read ends, and that part is filled in from the germline J gene. The germline gives CDR1 LGHNA, CDR2 YNFKEQ. The CDR3 runs 15 residues.